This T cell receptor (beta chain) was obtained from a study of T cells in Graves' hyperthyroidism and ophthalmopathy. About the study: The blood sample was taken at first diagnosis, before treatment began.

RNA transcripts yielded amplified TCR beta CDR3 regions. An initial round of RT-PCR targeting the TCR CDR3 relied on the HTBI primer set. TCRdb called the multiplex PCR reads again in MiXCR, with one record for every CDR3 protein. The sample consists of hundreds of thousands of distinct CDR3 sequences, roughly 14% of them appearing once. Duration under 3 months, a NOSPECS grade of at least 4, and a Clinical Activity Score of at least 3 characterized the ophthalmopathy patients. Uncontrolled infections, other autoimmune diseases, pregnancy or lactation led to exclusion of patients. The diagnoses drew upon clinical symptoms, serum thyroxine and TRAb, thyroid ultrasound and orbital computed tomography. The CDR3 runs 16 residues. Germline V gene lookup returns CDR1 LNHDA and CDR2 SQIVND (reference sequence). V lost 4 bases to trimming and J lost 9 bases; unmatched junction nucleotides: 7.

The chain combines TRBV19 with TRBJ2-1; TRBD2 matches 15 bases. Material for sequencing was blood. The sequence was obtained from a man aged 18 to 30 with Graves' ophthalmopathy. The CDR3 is CASSRGLAGGIGEQFF. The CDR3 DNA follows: TGTGCCAGTAGTAGGGGACTAGCGGGAGGCATTGGTGAGCAGTTCTTC.